The 25 T cell receptor beta chains below come from one sample, sequenced in a study of shared clonotypes between healthy human individuals. The method was immunoSEQ multiplex PCR; TCRdb's version includes in-frame clones alone and lacks a portion of them. The data contain 1.5 million to 1.9 million clones, 95% to 99% of them singletons. Sequenced sample: naive CD4+ T cells sorted from blood. Regarding subset: CD45RA+ positively selected. The receptor set was obtained from a man aged 30-40 years in good health.

This chain uses TRBV21-1 with TRBJ1-5. TRBV21-1 is an annotated pseudogene. This CDR3 comprises 16 residues. Here the CDR3 reads CASSKSAGGEGQPQHF. As DNA, the CDR3 is TGTGCCAGCAGCAAAAGTGCAGGTGGGGAAGGTCAGCCCCAGCATTTT.

The gene calls are TRBV2 and TRBJ2-3; D is ambiguous. V was cut by 7 bases and J by 2 bases, with 13 bases left in between. From germline, CDR1 is SNHLY and CDR2 FYNNEI. The CDR3 covers 14 residues. CDR3 loop: CASTPGRHTDTQYF. The CDR3 region has the DNA TGTGCCAGCACCCCGGGTAGGCACACAGATACGCAGTATTTT.

The chain recombines TRBV5-1 with TRBJ2-6; tentatively, D is TRBD1 (5 bases). Germline CDR1 reads SGHRS; CDR2 reads YFSETQ. The CDR3 sequence is 13 residues long. V was cut by 4 bases and J by 12 bases, with 14 bases left in between. CDR3 in DNA: TGCGCCAGCAGCACGGACACCGCTGGCGTCCTGACTTTC. Residues: CASSTDTAGVLTF.

This clone was observed a handful of times. This chain joins TRBV29-1 and TRBJ2-3; 8 bases align to TRBD1. CDR1 is SQVTM and CDR2 is ANQGSEA in the germline V gene. The ends lost 6 bases at V and 1 base at J; junction bases unmatched: 3. This CDR3 spans 13 amino acids. The CDR3 loop is CSVVGQGTDTQYF. CDR3 sequence (DNA): TGCAGCGTCGTGGGACAGGGCACAGATACGCAGTATTTT.

The chain uses TRBV9 and TRBJ2-1; 11 bases agree with TRBD2. The V gene's germline CDR1 is SGDLS and CDR2 YYNGEE. This CDR3 comprises 19 residues. J was trimmed by 0 bases and V by 3 bases; bases with no gene match: 11. Here the CDR3 reads CASSAGTSGSWSSYNEQFF. The CDR3 region has the DNA TGTGCCAGCAGCGCCGGGACTAGCGGTTCTTGGAGCTCCTACAATGAGCAGTTCTTC.

This clone was picked up one time. The same CDR3 can be traced to other DNA sequences in this sample. CDR3 DNA sequence: TGCAGCGTGGGACTAGCGGGAGTAGGGGAGACCCAGTACTTC. It is translated as CSVGLAGVGETQYF. The chain carries TRBV29-1 and TRBJ2-5, with 14 nucleotides matching TRBD2. Trimming took 6 bases from V and 5 from J; bases not matched to a gene: 5. Germline CDR1 SQVTM, CDR2 ANQGSEA. The CDR3 runs to 14 residues.

The V gene is TRBV7-2, the J gene TRBJ2-1; 11 bases line up with TRBD2. The CDR3 runs to 17 residues. Trimming removed 3 bases from V and 5 bases from J; junction bases left unmatched: 9. Germline CDR1 and CDR2: SGHTA and FQGNSA. The CDR3 loop is CASSLSFSGRVHNEQFF. In DNA form, the CDR3 reads TGTGCCAGCAGCTTGTCCTTTAGCGGGAGGGTCCACAATGAGCAGTTCTTC.

The gene calls are TRBV5-4 and TRBJ2-1; TRBD2 aligns across 14 bases. V shed 3 bases and J 8 bases; nucleotides not matched to a gene: 7. CDR1 and CDR2 (germline): SGHNT, YYREEE (reference sequence). The CDR3 has 16 residues. CDR3 sequence reads: CASSSRLAGGPDEQFF. The CDR3 nucleotides read TGTGCCAGCAGCTCAAGACTAGCGGGAGGGCCGGATGAGCAGTTCTTC.

Details on this clone: Other DNA sequences in this specimen translate into the identical CDR3. The gene calls are TRBV9 and TRBJ2-7; TRBD2 matches at 9 bases. Germline CDR1 and CDR2: SGDLS and YYNGEE. The CDR3 covers 14 residues. J was trimmed by 6 bases and V by 4 bases; bases with no gene match: 8. CDR3 DNA: TGTGCCAGCAGCTCATCGGGACTAGCTTCCGAGCAGTACTTC. This translates into CASSSSGLASEQYF. The whole variable domain, remainder taken from reference TRBV9 and TRBJ2-7, is DSGVTQTPKHLITATGQRVTLRCSPRSGDLSVYWYQQSLDQGLQFLIQYYNGEERAKGNILERFSAQQFPDLHSELNLSSLELGDSALYFCASSSSGLASEQYFGPGTRLTVT.

This chain joins TRBV18 and TRBJ2-7; the match to TRBD2 covers 12 bases. V gave up 1 base and J gave up 2 bases; unmatched junction bases: 9. Germline V CDR1 and CDR2: KGHSH, LQKENI. The CDR3 runs to 18 residues. CDR3 nucleotide sequence: TGTGCCAGCTCACCACTTGGACTAGCGGGATCCGCGGCCTACGAGCAGTACTTC. This translates into CASSPLGLAGSAAYEQYF.

The chain combines TRBV5-4 with TRBJ2-2, with D unclear. Germline V gene lookup returns CDR1 SGHNT and CDR2 YYREEE (reference sequence). The CDR3 runs to 16 residues. V lost 4 bases, J lost 0 bases, and 13 bases lay in between. Here the CDR3 DNA reads TGTGCCAGCAGCGCCCAAGGCAGAACGAACACCGGGGAGCTGTTTTTT. It is translated as CASSAQGRTNTGELFF.

This sequence joins TRBV19 and TRBJ2-2; TRBD2 matches 7 bases. Germline lookup yields CDR1 LNHDA and CDR2 SQIVND (reference sequence). The CDR3 consists of 18 residues. Trimming removed 2 bases from V and 2 bases from J; junction bases left unmatched: 11. The CDR3 spells CASSISPGLLTNTGELFF. In DNA form, the CDR3 reads TGTGCCAGTAGTATATCTCCGGGACTACTAACTAACACCGGGGAGCTGTTTTTT.

The V call is TRBV7-1, the J call TRBJ2-7; unclear D gene. TRBV7-1 is given ORF status, its function remaining uncertain. This CDR3 spans 15 amino acids. V lost 5 bases to trimming and J lost 2 bases, with 16 bases between them. The CDR3 DNA follows: TGTGCCAGCAGCATAAAGATAGGAGACCCCTACGAGCAGTACTTC. Its protein is CASSIKIGDPYEQYF.

To note about this clone: The sample contains more than one DNA sequence encoding this CDR3. This chain joins TRBV5-1 and TRBJ1-3; no reliable D call. CDR1 SGHRS and CDR2 YFSETQ come from the germline V gene. The CDR3 is 15 amino acids. V was pared by 0 bases and J by 0 bases, with 7 bases between. CDR3 nucleotides: TGCGCCAGCAGCTTGGTGGGGTCCTCTGGAAACACCATATATTTT. Translating it yields CASSLVGSSGNTIYF.

Of note for this clone: Other DNA sequences in the same sample also yield this CDR3. The gene calls are TRBV18 and TRBJ2-1; TRBD2 matches at 12 bases. This CDR3 comprises 13 residues. With V trimmed by 5 bases and J by 7 bases, 0 bases remained unmatched. Germline lookup yields CDR1 KGHSH and CDR2 LQKENI. CDR3 residues: CASSGLAGNEQFF. CDR3 nucleotides: TGTGCCAGCTCAGGACTAGCGGGAAATGAGCAGTTCTTC. The variable domain in full, with the rest retrieved from reference TRBV18 and TRBJ2-1, is NAGVMQNPRHLVRRRGQEARLRCSPMKGHSHVYWYRQLPEEGLKFMVYLQKENIIDESGMPKERFSAEFPKEGPSILRIQQVVRGDSAAYFCASSGLAGNEQFFGPGTRLTVL.

V and J are TRBV6-1 and TRBJ1-5; D unclear. V lost 6 bases and J 3 bases, leaving 9 bases between the germline ends. The CDR3 has 13 amino acids. CDR1 and CDR2 (germline): MNHNS, SASEGT. The CDR3, as DNA: TGTGCCAGCAGCCTCCTCATCAATCAGCCCCAGCATTTT. It codes for CASSLLINQPQHF.

The chain combines TRBV27 with TRBJ2-3; D is unresolved. With 6 bases removed from V and 2 bases from J, the gap between germline ends came to 3 bases. CDR3 length: 11 residues. From germline, CDR1 is MNHEY and CDR2 SMNVEV (reference sequence). CDR3 coding DNA: TGTGCCAGCAGCCCCACAGATACGCAGTATTTT. It encodes CASSPTDTQYF.

The V gene is TRBV6-5, the J gene TRBJ2-7; 10 bases are a match to TRBD2. CDR3 length equals 13 residues. The V and J ends lost 5 bases and 12 bases, in that order; junction bases with no gene match: 10. The germline CDR1 and CDR2 sequences are MNHEY and SVGAGI. As DNA, the CDR3 is TGTGCCAGCAGTCCAACTTCTAGCGGGAGCCCGTACTTC. As protein: CASSPTSSGSPYF.

The V gene is TRBV28, the J gene TRBJ2-7; tentatively, D is TRBD1 or TRBD2 (6 bases each). Germline values: CDR1 MDHEN, CDR2 SYDVKM. V was clipped by 3 bases and J by 7 bases, with 19 bases between them. The CDR3 consists of 15 residues. Written as DNA, the CDR3 is TGTGCCAGCAGTTTGGAGGGGGGAGGCCCTCTTGAGCAGTACTTC. Encoded protein: CASSLEGGGPLEQYF.

The sample holds a few counts of this clone. This sample also contains other DNA sequences that code for the same CDR3. The gene calls are TRBV28 and TRBJ1-2; 7 bases agree with TRBD1. The CDR3 loop spans 11 amino acids. The germline CDR1 and CDR2 sequences are MDHEN and SYDVKM. After removal of 4 bases from V and 8 bases from J, the junction contained 1 base not matched to a gene. CDR3 sequence reads: CASSSRGGYTF. CDR3 in DNA: TGTGCCAGCAGTTCCAGGGGGGGCTACACCTTC.

This CDR3 is CASRDRGWNQPQHF. The CDR3 nucleotides are TGTGCCAGCAGAGACAGGGGTTGGAATCAGCCCCAGCATTTT. V usage is TRBV6-1 and J usage is TRBJ1-5, with TRBD1 identical over 8 bases. The V and J ends lost 6 bases and 4 bases, in that order; junction bases with no gene match: 5. Germline values: CDR1 MNHNS, CDR2 SASEGT. The length of the CDR3 is 14 residues.

CDR3 sequence: CASSLPSPDEQYF. The CDR3 nucleotides read TGCGCCAGCAGCTTGCCCTCACCCGACGAGCAGTACTTC. This rearrangement joins TRBV5-1 to TRBJ2-7; D not resolved. The germline V gene has CDR1 SGHRS and CDR2 YFSETQ. Trimming left V 1 base short and J 5 bases short, with 10 bases between. CDR3 length: 13 amino acids.

The gene calls are TRBV19 and TRBJ1-1; the match to TRBD1 covers 7 bases. This CDR3 comprises 15 residues. V was pared by 5 bases and J by 5 bases, with 11 bases of the junction left unmatched. Germline CDR1 reads LNHDA; CDR2 reads SQIVND (reference sequence). This CDR3 reads CASSRPDRVRTEAFF. The CDR3 nucleotides are TGTGCCAGTAGTCGCCCTGACAGGGTTCGGACTGAAGCTTTCTTT.

The chain uses TRBV30 and TRBJ2-3; TRBD1 is a possible D gene (6 bases). The CDR3 extends over 13 amino acids. Germline V lookup: CDR1 GTSNPN, CDR2 SVGIG (reference sequence). Trimming stripped 2 bases from V and 2 bases from J, with 8 bases between. In DNA form, the CDR3 reads TGTGCCTGGAGTCAGGGGTACACAGATACGCAGTATTTT. Translated: CAWSQGYTDTQYF.

Only one count was recorded for this clone. The rearrangement joins TRBV11-1 to TRBJ1-5; the D is unclear. The V end lost 0 bases, the J end lost 7 bases, and 7 bases lay between the germline ends. The V gene's germline CDR1 is SGHAT and CDR2 FQDESV (reference sequence). The CDR3 length is 13 residues. CDR3 bases: TGTGCCAGCAGCTTAGCGCTCTCCCAGCCCCAGCATTTT. Translation: CASSLALSQPQHF.